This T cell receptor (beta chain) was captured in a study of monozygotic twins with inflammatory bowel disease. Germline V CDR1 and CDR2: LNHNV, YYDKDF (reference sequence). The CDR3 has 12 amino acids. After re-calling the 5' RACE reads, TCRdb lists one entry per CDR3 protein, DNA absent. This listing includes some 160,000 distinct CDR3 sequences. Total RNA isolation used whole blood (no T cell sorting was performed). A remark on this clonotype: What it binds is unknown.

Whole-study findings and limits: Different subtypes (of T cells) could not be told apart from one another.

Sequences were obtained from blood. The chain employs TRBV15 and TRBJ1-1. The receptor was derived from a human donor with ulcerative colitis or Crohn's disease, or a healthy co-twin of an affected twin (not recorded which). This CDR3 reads CATSRDQQEAFF.